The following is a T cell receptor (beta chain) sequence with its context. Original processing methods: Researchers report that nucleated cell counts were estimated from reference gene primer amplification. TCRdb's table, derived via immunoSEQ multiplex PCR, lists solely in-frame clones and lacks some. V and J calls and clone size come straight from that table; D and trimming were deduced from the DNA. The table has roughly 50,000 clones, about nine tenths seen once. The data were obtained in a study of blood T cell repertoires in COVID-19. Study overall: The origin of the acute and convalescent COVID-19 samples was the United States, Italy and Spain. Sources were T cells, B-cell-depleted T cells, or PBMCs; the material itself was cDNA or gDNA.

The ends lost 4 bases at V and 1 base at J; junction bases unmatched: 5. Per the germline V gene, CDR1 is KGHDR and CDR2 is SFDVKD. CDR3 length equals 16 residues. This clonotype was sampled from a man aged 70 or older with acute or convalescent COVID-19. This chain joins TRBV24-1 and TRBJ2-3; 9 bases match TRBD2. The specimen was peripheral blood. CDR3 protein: CATSEAGGWGTDTQYF. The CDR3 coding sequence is TGTGCCACCAGTGAAGCGGGGGGTTGGGGCACAGATACGCAGTATTTT.